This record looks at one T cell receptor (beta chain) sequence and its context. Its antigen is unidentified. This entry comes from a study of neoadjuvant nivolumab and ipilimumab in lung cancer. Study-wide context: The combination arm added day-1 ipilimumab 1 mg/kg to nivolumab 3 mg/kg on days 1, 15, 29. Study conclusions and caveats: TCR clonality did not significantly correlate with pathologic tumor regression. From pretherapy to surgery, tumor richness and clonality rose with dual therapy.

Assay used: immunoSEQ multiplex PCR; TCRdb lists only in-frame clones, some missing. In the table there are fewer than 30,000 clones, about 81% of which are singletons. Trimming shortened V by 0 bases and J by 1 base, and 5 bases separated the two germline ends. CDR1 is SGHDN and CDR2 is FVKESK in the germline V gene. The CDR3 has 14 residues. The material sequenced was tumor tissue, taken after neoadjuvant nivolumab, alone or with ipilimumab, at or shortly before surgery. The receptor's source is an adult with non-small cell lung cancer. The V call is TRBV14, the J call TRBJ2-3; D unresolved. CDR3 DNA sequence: TGTGCCAGCAGCCAAGAGCAGCGCACAGATACGCAGTATTTT. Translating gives CASSQEQRTDTQYF.